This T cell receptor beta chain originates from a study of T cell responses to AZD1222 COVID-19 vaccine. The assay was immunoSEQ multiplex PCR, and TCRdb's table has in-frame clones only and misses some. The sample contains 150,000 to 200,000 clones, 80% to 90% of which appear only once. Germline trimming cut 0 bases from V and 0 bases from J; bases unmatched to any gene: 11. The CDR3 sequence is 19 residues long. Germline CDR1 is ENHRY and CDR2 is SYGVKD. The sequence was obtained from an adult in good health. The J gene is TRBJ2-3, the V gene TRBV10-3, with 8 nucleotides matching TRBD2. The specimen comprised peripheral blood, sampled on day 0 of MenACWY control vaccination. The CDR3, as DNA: TGTGCCATCAGTGAGTCGATGAGCGGGGGACGACCTAGCACAGATACGCAGTATTTT. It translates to CAISESMSGGRPSTDTQYF.